One and the same sample provided the 27 T cell receptor beta chains below, sequenced in a study of cytomegalovirus exposure and HLA in healthy donors (dated by TCRdb to 2016 to 2017). The library came from the immunoSEQ multiplex PCR assay. For the multiplex PCR, a mixture combining 60 forward primers for TCR Vbeta segments and 13 reverse primers for TCR Jbeta segments was used. The table comes from immuneACCESS by way of TCRdb, which keeps in-frame sequences with V and J called. Part of the clones is missing from these tables; in studies checked, under half for an unresolved V gene and the rest for unknown reasons. Recorded for this sample are fewer than 200,000 clones; roughly 87% of them occurred a single time. About 0.23% of the sample belongs to the ten largest clones. The sample taken for sequencing was PBMCs. These receptors were taken from a girl under three years old in good health and CMV-seronegative.

The rearrangement uses TRBV7-9 and TRBJ2-7, with 7 bases lining up with TRBD2. The V gene's germline CDR1 is SEHNR and CDR2 FQNEAQ (reference sequence). V trimming: 1 base; J trimming: 0 bases; junction bases outside the gene matches: 6. CDR3 length equals 16 residues. The CDR3 coding sequence is TGTGCCAGCAGCTTAGTGTCTGGCGGGAGCTCCTACGAGCAGTACTTC. It is translated as CASSLVSGGSSYEQYF.

In this sample, this clone turned up a few times. V usage is TRBV4-2 and J usage is TRBJ2-7; 8 nucleotides line up with TRBD2. The CDR3 sequence is 15 residues long. V was pared by 0 bases and J by 5 bases, with 6 bases of the junction left unmatched. CDR1 is LGHNA and CDR2 is YNFKEQ in the germline V gene. The CDR3 nucleotides read TGTGCCAGCAGCCAAGACGCAAGCGGGAGCGACGAGCAGTACTTC. Protein sequence: CASSQDASGSDEQYF.

This clone was observed a handful of times. The rearrangement links TRBV7-9 to TRBJ2-7, with a tentative D call TRBD1 (6 bases). Germline assignment: CDR1 SEHNR and CDR2 FQNEAQ (reference sequence). This CDR3 comprises 14 residues. V lost 3 bases, J lost 1 base, and 10 bases lay in between. CDR3 sequence reads: CASSLGAGSYEQYF. The CDR3 nucleotides are TGTGCCAGCAGCTTGGGGGCGGGTTCCTACGAGCAGTACTTC.

The rearrangement links TRBV5-6 to TRBJ1-5, with a tentative D call TRBD1 (6 bases). V lost 4 bases and J 5 bases, leaving 19 bases between the germline ends. Germline CDR1 reads SGHDT; CDR2 reads YYEEEE. CDR3 length equals 16 residues. Here the CDR3 DNA reads TGTGCCAGCAGCCCGGATACATTACAGGGATATCAGCCCCAGCATTTT. Translating gives CASSPDTLQGYQPQHF.

The chain links TRBV5-1 to TRBJ1-1, with no clear D. V was clipped by 1 base and J by 3 bases, with 16 bases between them. Per germline, CDR1 SGHRS and CDR2 YFSETQ. The CDR3 spans 16 residues. The CDR3 loop is CASSLRIEAAYTEAFF. The DNA for the CDR3 is TGCGCCAGCAGCTTGAGAATTGAGGCGGCATACACTGAAGCTTTCTTT.

The chain combines TRBV30 with TRBJ2-6, with D perhaps TRBD2 (6 bases). Looked up from germline, CDR1 is GTSNPN and CDR2 is SVGIG (reference sequence). Trimming pared 5 bases from V and 4 bases from J, leaving 24 bases between. The CDR3 is 18 residues long. CDR3: CAWEPGTLPLAGANVLTF. CDR3 in DNA: TGTGCCTGGGAACCCGGGACTCTACCCTTAGCGGGGGCCAACGTCCTGACTTTC.

This clone was detected only once. The V gene is TRBV7-9, the J gene TRBJ1-5; D is perhaps TRBD1 (5 bases). CDR3 length: 12 residues. CDR1 is SEHNR and CDR2 is FQNEAQ in the germline V gene (reference sequence). The ends were cut back, 2 bases at V and 6 bases at J, with 5 bases in the middle. The CDR3: CASSLQGQPQHF. In DNA, the CDR3 is TGTGCCAGCAGCTTACAGGGTCAGCCCCAGCATTTT.

The rearrangement links TRBV4-3 to TRBJ1-2; D uncertain. The CDR3 spans 17 residues. In germline, CDR1 is LGHNA, CDR2 YSLEER. V lost 4 bases and J 5 bases, leaving 23 bases between the germline ends. CDR3 DNA: TGCGCCAGCAGCCGGAACCTCCCAGGCCTCAGAATATATGGCTACACCTTC. Its protein is CASSRNLPGLRIYGYTF.

Notes on this clone: Distinct nucleotide sequences in the sample also encode this CDR3. The rearrangement uses TRBV27 and TRBJ2-7; 8 bases are shared with TRBD1. V shed 0 bases and J 3 bases; nucleotides not matched to a gene: 7. This CDR3 region has 16 residues. Per germline, CDR1 MNHEY and CDR2 SMNVEV (reference sequence). In nucleotides, the CDR3 is TGTGCCAGCAGTTTATCCCCCGGGACAGGAGACTACGAGCAGTACTTC. Translation: CASSLSPGTGDYEQYF.

The V call is TRBV4-2, the J call TRBJ1-6; tentatively, D is TRBD1 (6 bases). This CDR3 has 18 amino acids. The V and J ends lost 0 bases and 4 bases respectively, with 16 bases between them. Germline V gene data show CDR1 as LGHNA and CDR2 as YNFKEQ. The CDR3 is CASSQEPYRDEYNSPLHF. The CDR3 DNA is TGTGCCAGCAGCCAAGAGCCCTACAGGGATGAATATAATTCACCCCTCCACTTT.

This chain links TRBV5-1 with TRBJ2-5; D perhaps matches TRBD2 (5 bases). In germline, CDR1 is SGHRS, CDR2 YFSETQ. With 0 bases removed from V and 2 bases from J, the gap between germline ends came to 20 bases. The CDR3 consists of 18 residues. The CDR3 loop reads CASSLVGMSNPRQETQYF. CDR3 nucleotides: TGCGCCAGCAGCTTGGTCGGGATGTCTAACCCTCGGCAAGAGACCCAGTACTTC. Looking up the rest from reference TRBV5-1 and TRBJ2-5 gives the full variable domain: KAGVTQTPRYLIKTRGQQVTLSCSPISGHRSVSWYQQTPGQGLQFLFEYFSETQRNKGNFPGRFSGRQFSNSRSEMNVSTLELGDSALYLCASSLVGMSNPRQETQYFGPGTRLLVL.

V and J are TRBV5-1 and TRBJ2-1, with a tentative D call TRBD2 (6 bases). The CDR3 spans 15 residues. Trimming cost V 4 bases and J 4 bases, with 15 bases left between them. Germline V gene lookup returns CDR1 SGHRS and CDR2 YFSETQ. CDR3 sequence: CASSVTSPVYNEQFF. The CDR3, as DNA: TGCGCCAGCAGCGTCACTAGCCCCGTTTACAATGAGCAGTTCTTC.

V gene TRBV9 combines with J gene TRBJ2-3, with D uncertain. Trimming pared 3 bases from V and 0 bases from J, leaving 8 bases between. CDR1 and CDR2 from the germline V gene are SGDLS and YYNGEE. The CDR3 length is 14 residues. The CDR3 DNA reads TGTGCCAGCAGCGAAAGCGCCAGCACAGATACGCAGTATTTT. Protein product: CASSESASTDTQYF. The complete variable domain, with remaining parts taken from reference TRBV9 and TRBJ2-3, reads DSGVTQTPKHLITATGQRVTLRCSPRSGDLSVYWYQQSLDQGLQFLIQYYNGEERAKGNILERFSAQQFPDLHSELNLSSLELGDSALYFCASSESASTDTQYFGPGTRLTVL.

The chain has TRBV7-9 and TRBJ2-5; D uncertain. The germline V gene has CDR1 SEHNR and CDR2 FQNEAQ (reference sequence). This CDR3 contains 12 residues. Deletions cut 1 base from V and 4 bases from J, with 4 bases between. CDR3 loop: CASSLVSETQYF. In DNA, the CDR3 is TGTGCCAGCAGCTTAGTCTCAGAGACCCAGTACTTC.

The rearrangement uses TRBV5-1 and TRBJ2-5; 10 bases align to TRBD2. Germline V gene sequence: CDR1 SGHRS, CDR2 YFSETQ. The V segment lost 0 bases and the J segment 4 bases; nucleotides outside the gene matches: 9. The CDR3 totals 17 residues. In nucleotides, the CDR3 is TGCGCCAGCAGCTTGGCCAAAGCGGGGGGGCCGGTAGAGACCCAGTACTTC. It translates to CASSLAKAGGPVETQYF. The full variable domain, its missing parts supplied by reference TRBV5-1 and TRBJ2-5, is KAGVTQTPRYLIKTRGQQVTLSCSPISGHRSVSWYQQTPGQGLQFLFEYFSETQRNKGNFPGRFSGRQFSNSRSEMNVSTLELGDSALYLCASSLAKAGGPVETQYFGPGTRLLVL.

The V gene is TRBV5-6, the J gene TRBJ2-1; D might be TRBD2 (6 bases). The CDR3 loop spans 15 amino acids. Germline CDR1 is SGHDT and CDR2 is YYEEEE. Trimming removed 3 bases from V and 4 bases from J, with 14 bases in between. For the CDR3, the DNA is TGTGCCAGCAGCTCCCGTAGAGGGAGGTACAATGAGCAGTTCTTC. Protein product: CASSSRRGRYNEQFF.

This clone was counted between two and nine times. This chain joins TRBV30 and TRBJ2-7, with 11 bases aligning to TRBD1. V dropped 7 bases and J dropped 4; count of bases not matched to a gene: 15. The CDR3 is made up of 16 amino acids. CDR1 is GTSNPN and CDR2 is SVGIG in the germline V gene (reference sequence). The CDR3 spells CASAEGQGATYYEQYF. The CDR3 nucleotides read TGTGCCTCCGCCGAAGGACAGGGGGCAACTTATTACGAGCAGTACTTC.

This clone was counted once. Written as DNA, the CDR3 is TGTGCCAGCAGCCTCCTGGGACTAGCCGGGGATACGCAGTATTTT. Its protein product is CASSLLGLAGDTQYF. The rearrangement joins TRBV14 to TRBJ2-3, with 9 bases matching TRBD2. The CDR3 is 15 amino acids. The germline V gene has CDR1 SGHDN and CDR2 FVKESK. Trimming cost V 4 bases and J 6 bases; bases outside gene matches: 8. Using reference TRBV14 and TRBJ2-3 for the parts outside the CDR3, the full variable domain is EAGVTQFPSHSVIEKGQTVTLRCDPISGHDNLYWYRRVMGKEIKFLLHFVKESKQDESGMPNNRFLAERTGGTYSTLKVQPAELEDSGVYFCASSLLGLAGDTQYFGPGTRLTVL.

Concerning this clone itself: Other nucleotide sequences in the sample specify the same CDR3. The CDR3 nucleotides are TGTGCCAGCAGCCTGGGGACAGGGTACGAGCAGTACTTC. Its translation: CASSLGTGYEQYF. This rearrangement joins TRBV11-2 to TRBJ2-7, with 9 bases fitting TRBD1. Trimming cost V 5 bases and J 4 bases; bases outside gene matches: 3. This CDR3 is 13 amino acids long. The germline gives CDR1 SGHAT, CDR2 FQNNGV.

The genes are TRBV7-6 and TRBJ2-1; D possibly corresponds to TRBD2 (5 bases). The V end was cut by 3 bases, the J end by 6 bases, with 9 bases between. The germline V gene encodes CDR1 SGHVS and CDR2 FNYEAQ. The CDR3 is made up of 13 amino acids. The CDR3 loop is CASSLRTLNEQFF. The CDR3 bases are TGTGCCAGCAGCTTGCGGACTCTCAATGAGCAGTTCTTC.

The J gene is TRBJ2-5, the V gene TRBV5-1; D gene unclear. V was shortened by 5 bases and J by 5 bases, with 13 bases between the two germline ends. The CDR3 sequence is 13 residues long. CDR1 and CDR2 (germline): SGHRS, YFSETQ. CDR3 protein: CASRQELSETQYF. CDR3 sequence (DNA): TGCGCCAGCAGGCAAGAGCTTAGTGAGACCCAGTACTTC. Full variable domain (remainder filled in from reference TRBV5-1 and TRBJ2-5): KAGVTQTPRYLIKTRGQQVTLSCSPISGHRSVSWYQQTPGQGLQFLFEYFSETQRNKGNFPGRFSGRQFSNSRSEMNVSTLELGDSALYLCASRQELSETQYFGPGTRLLVL.

The chain is built from TRBV5-1 and TRBJ2-7, with D possibly being TRBD2 (6 bases). Trimming took 4 bases from V and 5 from J, leaving 13 bases between them. Germline V gives CDR1 SGHRS, CDR2 YFSETQ. This CDR3 has 13 amino acids. In DNA form, the CDR3 reads TGCGCCAGCAGCCCCGGACTAATCGACGAGCAGTACTTC. Amino acids: CASSPGLIDEQYF.

This chain links TRBV5-1 with TRBJ2-1, with no clear D. This CDR3 has 14 residues. Trimming cost V 3 bases and J 0 bases, with 7 bases left between them. The germline V gene has CDR1 SGHRS and CDR2 YFSETQ. The CDR3 loop reads CASSYSSSYNEQFF. Here the CDR3 DNA reads TGCGCCAGCAGCTACAGTAGCTCCTACAATGAGCAGTTCTTC.

The V and J genes are TRBV5-1 and TRBJ1-1; 8 bases align to TRBD1. The CDR3 has 12 residues. J was trimmed by 11 bases and V by 3 bases; bases with no gene match: 6. The germline gives CDR1 SGHRS, CDR2 YFSETQ. CDR3 sequence reads: CASSSDRARAFF. The CDR3 DNA sequence: TGCGCCAGCAGCTCGGACAGGGCTCGGGCTTTCTTT.

This clone was found once. The rearrangement uses TRBV7-2 and TRBJ2-4; D uncertain. Germline lookup yields CDR1 SGHTA and CDR2 FQGNSA. This CDR3 has 15 residues. Trimming cost V 4 bases and J 4 bases, with 14 bases left between them. CDR3 sequence reads: CASSSSEEWKNIQYF. CDR3 bases: TGTGCCAGCAGCTCAAGCGAGGAGTGGAAAAACATTCAGTACTTC.

The gene calls are TRBV30 and TRBJ2-7, with D possibly matching TRBD1 (6 bases). Trimming removed 2 bases at V and 3 bases at J, with 14 bases between. Germline-derived CDR1 and CDR2 are GTSNPN and SVGIG (reference sequence). CDR3 length equals 14 residues. The CDR3 region is CAWSRGRGVYEQYF. The DNA of the CDR3 is TGTGCCTGGAGTAGGGGCAGGGGAGTCTACGAGCAGTACTTC.

The chain has TRBV30 and TRBJ2-1, with D perhaps matching TRBD2 (6 bases). This CDR3 spans 13 amino acids. With 2 bases removed from V and 8 bases from J, the gap between germline ends came to 13 bases. Germline values: CDR1 GTSNPN, CDR2 SVGIG (reference sequence). The CDR3 DNA sequence: TGTGCCTGGAGTCCAATGGGAGGAGATGAGCAGTTCTTC. This gives the protein CAWSPMGGDEQFF.